The 6 T cell receptor beta chains in this list originate from one sample, sequenced in a study of control samples from healthy donors and cancer patients. Sequencing used immunoSEQ multiplex PCR; TCRdb keeps in-frame clones, though not all of them. The sample carries about 170,000 clones, about 90% recorded once. The specimen was blood. Every receptor here comes from a woman aged 40 to 55 in good health.

This clone was detected once. This sequence joins TRBV5-6 and TRBJ1-4; TRBD1 matches 7 bases. Germline CDR1 is SGHDT and CDR2 is YYEEEE. The CDR3 runs 16 residues. V lost 3 bases to trimming and J lost 3 bases; unmatched junction nucleotides: 8. The CDR3 protein is CASSYKQGWANEKLFF. As DNA, the CDR3 is TGTGCCAGCAGCTACAAACAGGGGTGGGCTAATGAAAAACTGTTTTTT.

J is TRBJ2-7 and V is TRBV9; no clear D gene. The ends were cut back, 0 bases at V and 0 bases at J, with 7 bases in the middle. Germline-derived CDR1 and CDR2 are SGDLS and YYNGEE. This CDR3 is built from 14 residues. DNA for the CDR3: TGTGCCAGCAGCGTAGGTGGGTTCTCCTACGAGCAGTACTTC. This gives the protein CASSVGGFSYEQYF. The variable domain in full, completed from reference TRBV9 and TRBJ2-7, reads DSGVTQTPKHLITATGQRVTLRCSPRSGDLSVYWYQQSLDQGLQFLIQYYNGEERAKGNILERFSAQQFPDLHSELNLSSLELGDSALYFCASSVGGFSYEQYFGPGTRLTVT.

This chain links TRBV5-4 with TRBJ1-3; TRBD1 is a possible D gene (5 bases). This CDR3 contains 15 residues. In germline, CDR1 is SGHNT, CDR2 YYREEE (reference sequence). Trimming shortened V by 4 bases and J by 2 bases, and 13 bases separated the two germline ends. The CDR3 nucleotides read TGTGCCAGCAGCGCGGGAGGGGTAGCTGGAAACACCATATATTTT. This gives the protein CASSAGGVAGNTIYF.

V and J are TRBV7-8 and TRBJ1-1; D gene ambiguous. V was trimmed by 5 bases and J by 4 bases, leaving 11 bases between them. Germline assignment: CDR1 SGHVS and CDR2 FQNEAQ. CDR3 size: 13 residues. CDR3 coding DNA: TGTGCCAGCAGCATCGCTTGGGGCACTGAAGCTTTCTTT. Amino acids: CASSIAWGTEAFF.

This clone was found a few times. The chain combines TRBV2 with TRBJ1-5; 11 bases map to TRBD1. J was trimmed by 5 bases and V by 3 bases; bases with no gene match: 6. The germline CDR1 and CDR2 sequences are SNHLY and FYNNEI. This CDR3 contains 16 residues. The CDR3 DNA reads as TGTGCCAGCAGTGAGGACAGGGGGCGGTTGGATCAGCCCCAGCATTTT. This sequence encodes CASSEDRGRLDQPQHF.

J is TRBJ1-1 and V is TRBV2; TRBD1 might be the D (5 bases). The CDR3 totals 12 residues. Germline V gene sequence: CDR1 SNHLY, CDR2 FYNNEI. Trimming took off 8 bases at V and 5 bases at J, with 12 bases between the two ends. CDR3 nucleotides: TGTGCCAGCGGCAGGGATTCGACTGAAGCTTTCTTT. Residues: CASGRDSTEAFF.